The sample holds many counts of the clone carrying this T cell receptor beta chain. A J-beta primer mix and a sample-barcoded 5' primer were used in a second PCR of about 7 to 11 cycles. MiXCR, run by TCRdb on the 5' RACE reads, gives a single entry per CDR3 protein. Of around 1,500,000 distinct CDR3 sequences listed, 28% were seen once; the top ten hold roughly 8.2%. The CDR3 runs to 15 residues. V shed 5 bases and J shed 3 bases, with 17 bases lying between them. CDR1 is SGHAT, CDR2 FQDESV, per germline (reference sequence). These data originate in a study of blood T cells in healthy people across ages.

Sequencing was performed on blood. This chain uses TRBV11-1 with TRBJ2-7; D could derive from TRBD1 or TRBD2 (5 bases each). This clonotype originated in a woman under 40 in good health. Written as DNA, the CDR3 is TGTGCCAGCAGCCGCACCCGGGACCCATACTACGAGCAGTACTTC. Translation gives CASSRTRDPYYEQYF.